This is a list of T cell receptor beta chains from one sample in a study of technical replicates of blood from four donors. Profiled with immunoSEQ multiplex PCR; TCRdb holds only in-frame clones, not every one. In the table there are tens of thousands of clones, roughly 92% of which are singletons. Sequencing was performed on T cells isolated from PBMCs. These receptors were collected from a human donor in good health. CDR3s include the opening cysteine and the closing phenylalanine or tryptophan. D genes are given only for firm matches. A clone size is listed for some rows: how often the clone was seen (once, few, many), or a class if it is expanded.

J gene | V gene | clone size | CDR3 length | D gene | CDR3 protein | CDR3 DNA
TRBJ1-1 | TRBV5-5 | few | 14 | NA | CASSMTGMNTEAFF | TGTGCCAGCAGCATGACAGGCATGAACACTGAAGCTTTCTTT
TRBJ1-1 | TRBV29-1 | few | 12 | NA | CSVDAGKTEAFF | TGCAGCGTTGACGCAGGGAAGACTGAAGCTTTCTTT
TRBJ2-1 | TRBV9 | once | 15 | NA | CASSASTGTYNEQFF | TGTGCCAGCAGCGCTAGCACAGGGACCTACAATGAGCAGTTCTTC
TRBJ2-4 | TRBV2 | NA | 14 | NA | CASSGQPSRNIQYF | TGTGCCAGCAGTGGTCAGCCGTCTAGAAACATTCAGTACTTC
TRBJ2-7 | TRBV9 | once | 15 | NA | CASSVGVAHLREQYF | TGTGCCAGCAGCGTAGGGGTAGCCCATCTCCGGGAGCAGTACTTC
TRBJ2-1 | TRBV28 | NA | 15 | TRBD2 | CASSELAGDVNEQFF | TGTGCCAGCAGTGAACTAGCGGGAGATGTCAATGAGCAGTTCTTC
TRBJ2-7 | TRBV13 | NA | 13 | NA | CASSGTLTYEQYF | TGTGCCAGCAGCGGGACTTTAACCTACGAGCAGTACTTC
TRBJ1-5 | TRBV27 | NA | 13 | NA | CASGLNINQPQHF | TGTGCCAGCGGACTGAATATCAATCAGCCCCAGCATTTT
TRBJ2-3 | TRBV7-6 | NA | 15 | TRBD2 | CASSPGLAGGDTQYF | TGTGCCAGCAGCCCCGGACTAGCGGGAGGAGATACGCAGTATTTT
TRBJ2-3 | TRBV11-3 | NA | 18 | TRBD2 | CASSAGTSGLASTDTQYF | TGTGCCAGCAGCGCTGGGACTAGCGGGCTTGCTAGCACAGATACGCAGTATTTT
TRBJ1-2 | TRBV28 | NA | 14 | NA | CASSFEQKAYGYTF | TGTGCCAGCAGTTTCGAACAGAAAGCTTATGGCTACACCTTC
TRBJ2-2 | TRBV15 | NA | 15 | TRBD2 | CATSPRLASSGELFF | TGTGCCACCAGCCCTCGACTAGCGTCCAGCGGGGAGCTGTTTTTT
TRBJ2-7 | TRBV27 | NA | 11 | NA | CASRLKYEQYF | TGTGCCAGCAGACTCAAATACGAGCAGTACTTC
TRBJ1-3 | TRBV14 | once | 17 | TRBD1 | CASSQGPRQGSGNTIYF | TGTGCCAGCAGCCAAGGACCGAGACAGGGCTCTGGAAACACCATATATTTT
TRBJ2-2 | TRBV19 | NA | 14 | NA | CASSIRGITGELFF | TGTGCCAGTAGTATCCGGGGGATCACCGGGGAGCTGTTTTTT
TRBJ2-6 | TRBV4-3 | NA | 18 | NA | CASSQDLRGWSGANVLTF | TGCGCCAGCAGCCAAGACCTTCGGGGTTGGTCTGGGGCCAACGTCCTGACTTTC
TRBJ2-7 | TRBV30 | NA | 15 | NA | CAWSPAGGVRYEQYF | TGTGCCTGGAGTCCCGCTGGCGGAGTACGCTACGAGCAGTACTTC
TRBJ1-1 | TRBV21-1 | NA | 15 | NA | CASSYGPGQGSEAFF | TGTGCCAGCAGTTACGGACCGGGACAGGGCTCCGAAGCTTTCTTT
TRBJ2-2 | TRBV7-2 | NA | 15 | NA | CASSLGGSGNGELFF | TGTGCCAGCAGCTTAGGGGGTTCGGGGAACGGGGAGCTGTTTTTT
TRBJ2-3 | TRBV11-2 | NA | 13 | TRBD1 | CASSPSRQGTQYF | TGTGCCAGCAGCCCAAGTCGACAGGGGACGCAGTATTTT
TRBJ2-2 | TRBV2 | NA | 13 | NA | CASKGSGTGELFF | TGTGCCAGCAAGGGGTCTGGTACCGGGGAGCTGTTTTTT
TRBJ2-3 | TRBV6-4 | NA | 13 | TRBD2 | CASSERETDTQYF | TGTGCCAGCAGTGAGCGGGAGACAGATACGCAGTATTTT
TRBJ1-4 | TRBV10-3 | NA | 12 | NA | CAISVNNEKLFF | TGTGCCATCAGTGTAAATAATGAAAAACTGTTTTTT
TRBJ2-7 | TRBV11-1 | NA | 13 | TRBD1 | CASSLGQVYEQYF | TGTGCCAGCAGCTTGGGACAGGTCTACGAGCAGTACTTC
TRBJ2-7 | TRBV5-5 | NA | 13 | NA | CASSLQAPYEQYF | TGTGCCAGCAGCTTGCAGGCCCCATACGAGCAGTACTTC
TRBJ1-1 | TRBV7-9 | once | 16 | NA | CASSLSRRVIDTEAFF | TGTGCCAGCAGCCTTAGTCGACGGGTTATTGACACTGAAGCTTTCTTT
TRBJ2-7 | TRBV6-5 | NA | 15 | TRBD2 | CASSGIAGVSYEQYF | TGTGCCAGCAGTGGCATAGCGGGAGTATCCTACGAGCAGTACTTC
TRBJ2-7 | TRBV11-3 | once | 14 | TRBD1 | CASSLTGVTYEQYF | TGTGCCAGCAGCTTAACAGGGGTAACCTACGAGCAGTACTTC
TRBJ2-7 | TRBV19 | NA | 16 | TRBD1 | CASHVIPGTGSYEQYF | TGTGCCAGTCACGTAATTCCCGGGACAGGGTCCTACGAGCAGTACTTC
TRBJ1-1 | TRBV9 | once | 12 | NA | CASSGTSTEAFF | TGTGCCAGCAGCGGGACAAGCACTGAAGCTTTCTTT
TRBJ2-7 | TRBV5-6 | NA | 17 | TRBD2 | CASSLSPGLAGLYEQYF | TGTGCCAGCAGCTTATCTCCGGGACTAGCGGGACTCTACGAGCAGTACTTC